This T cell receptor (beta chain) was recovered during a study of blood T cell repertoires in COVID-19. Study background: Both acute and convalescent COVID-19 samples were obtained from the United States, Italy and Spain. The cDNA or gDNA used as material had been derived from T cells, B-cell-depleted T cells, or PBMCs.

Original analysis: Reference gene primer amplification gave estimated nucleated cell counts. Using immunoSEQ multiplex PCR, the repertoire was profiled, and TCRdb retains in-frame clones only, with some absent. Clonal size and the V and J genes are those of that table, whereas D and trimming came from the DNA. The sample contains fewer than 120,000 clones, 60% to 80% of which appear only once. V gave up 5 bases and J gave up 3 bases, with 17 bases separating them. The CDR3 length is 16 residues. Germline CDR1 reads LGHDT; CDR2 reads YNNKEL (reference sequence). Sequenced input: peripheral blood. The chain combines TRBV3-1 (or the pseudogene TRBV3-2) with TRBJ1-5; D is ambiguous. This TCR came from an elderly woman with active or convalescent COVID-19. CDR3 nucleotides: TGTGCCAGCAGCGCAAAAGTGCGCGGCGTCAATCAGCCCCAGCATTTT. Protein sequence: CASSAKVRGVNQPQHF.